These T cell receptor beta chains were read from a single sample in a study of Ad26.COV2.S vaccination and SARS-CoV-2 variants. Data came from immunoSEQ multiplex PCR; TCRdb stores just in-frame clones and leaves some out. The table includes about 680,000 clones, around 89% detected once. This specimen was peripheral blood, taken in a trial of Ad26.COV2.S vaccine versus placebo. The receptor source for this set is a person aged 18-65 years who received the Ad26.COV2.S COVID-19 vaccine or a placebo. The CDR3 runs from the conserved cysteine through the conserved F or W. Fields, in order: CDR3 length, D gene, J gene, clone size, V gene, CDR3 DNA, CDR3 protein. D genes are given only for firm matches. Rows give clone size only sometimes, using once, few, many, or a class for an expanded clone.

11,NA,TRBJ2-2,NA,TRBV5-1,TGCGCCAGCAACACGGCCGGGGAGCTGTTTTTT,CASNTAGELFF
14,NA,TRBJ1-5,once,TRBV9,TGTGCCAGCAGCACCGGGGGGCAGAATCAGCCCCAGCATTTT,CASSTGGQNQPQHF
14,TRBD1,TRBJ2-7,NA,TRBV30,TGTGCCTGGAGTCCCGGGGACAGGGGACCCCGTTTGCGCTTC,CAWSPGDRGPRLRF
11,NA,TRBJ2-7,few,TRBV14,TGTGCCACAGGGGAACCCTACGAGCAGTACTTC,CATGEPYEQYF
16,NA,TRBJ1-5,NA,TRBV4-3,TGCGCCAGCAGCCAATCGTGGGGAGGGCGTGGTCAGCCCCAGCATTTT,CASSQSWGGRGQPQHF
17,NA,TRBJ1-3,NA,TRBV11-2,TGTGCCAGCAGCTTATTGCCCCCCGGAGGGGCTGGAAACACCATATATTTT,CASSLLPPGGAGNTIYF
15,NA,TRBJ2-4,NA,TRBV24-1,TGTGCCACCAGCTCCGCCGAGGTAGCCAAAAACATTCAGTACTTC,CATSSAEVAKNIQYF
15,NA,TRBJ1-5,once,TRBV7-2,TGTGCCAGCAGCTTGCCGACTCTTAGCAATCAGCCCCAGCATTTT,CASSLPTLSNQPQHF
13,NA,TRBJ1-4,NA,TRBV18,TGTGCCAGCTCACCACCGGTGGATGAAAAACTGTTTTTT,CASSPPVDEKLFF
15,NA,TRBJ1-3,once,TRBV6-2/TRBV6-3,TGTGCCAGCAGTTACTACCGGGACTCTGGAAACACCATATATTTT,CASSYYRDSGNTIYF
14,NA,TRBJ1-6,NA,TRBV10-3,TGTGCCATCGCCCCAGGGAGTGTCAGTTCACCCCTCCACTTT,CAIAPGSVSSPLHF
14,NA,TRBJ1-5,NA,TRBV6-4,TGTGCCAGCAGGCCTAACAGGGAGGATCAGCCCCAGCATTTT,CASRPNREDQPQHF
13,NA,TRBJ1-2,NA,TRBV7-9,TGTGCCAGCCGCGGAGGGGAGGGCTATGGCTACACCTTC,CASRGGEGYGYTF
18,TRBD1,TRBJ1-4,NA,TRBV11-2,TGTGCCAGCAGCTTTAGCTGGGACAGGGGGAAGGCTAATGAAAAACTGTTTTTT,CASSFSWDRGKANEKLFF